This is a list of T cell receptor beta chains from one sample in a study of blood T cell repertoires in COVID-19. Produced via immunoSEQ multiplex PCR; TCRdb's table is partial and in-frame only. The sample yields approximately 80,000 clones, roughly four fifths seen once. Sequencing used peripheral blood. These receptors were collected from a woman in her 70s with acute or convalescent COVID-19. Both conserved end residues are part of each CDR3. Fields, in order: V gene, clone size, D gene, J gene, CDR3 protein, CDR3 DNA. The D gene is left open where the match is weak. Size values are once, few and many counts, or a class for expanded clones, and some rows have none.

v_gene: TRBV3-1/TRBV3-2
abundance: .
d_gene: TRBD1
j_gene: TRBJ2-2
CDR3aa: CASSQDSNRGTANTGELFF
CDR3nt: TGTGCCAGCAGCCAAGATTCGAACAGGGGAACCGCGAACACCGGGGAGCTGTTTTTT

v_gene: TRBV6-1
abundance: once
d_gene: .
j_gene: TRBJ1-4
CDR3aa: CASSEKGQGGKLFF
CDR3nt: TGTGCCAGCAGTGAAAAGGGGCAGGGAGGAAAACTGTTTTTT

v_gene: TRBV2
abundance: .
d_gene: .
j_gene: TRBJ2-7
CDR3aa: CASTWGTGNYEQYF
CDR3nt: TGTGCCAGCACCTGGGGGACTGGGAACTACGAGCAGTACTTC

v_gene: TRBV5-1
abundance: .
d_gene: TRBD2
j_gene: TRBJ2-7
CDR3aa: CASSLAVSGVYEQYF
CDR3nt: TGCGCCAGCAGCTTGGCCGTTAGCGGGGTCTACGAGCAGTACTTC

v_gene: TRBV7-8
abundance: once
d_gene: TRBD1
j_gene: TRBJ1-4
CDR3aa: CASSNPGQGGEKLFF
CDR3nt: TGTGCCAGCAGCAATCCGGGACAGGGGGGTGAAAAACTGTTTTTT

v_gene: TRBV2
abundance: .
d_gene: .
j_gene: TRBJ2-6
CDR3aa: CASVSFGANVLTF
CDR3nt: TGTGCCAGCGTTTCGTTTGGGGCCAACGTCCTGACTTTC

v_gene: TRBV5-4
abundance: .
d_gene: TRBD1
j_gene: TRBJ2-7
CDR3aa: CASSIPGTGVSEQYF
CDR3nt: TGTGCCAGCAGCATACCCGGGACAGGGGTGAGCGAGCAGTACTTC

v_gene: TRBV7-3
abundance: few
d_gene: TRBD1
j_gene: TRBJ2-5
CDR3aa: CASSRLPGQQETQYF
CDR3nt: TGTGCCAGCAGCCGGCTCCCGGGACAGCAAGAGACCCAGTACTTC

v_gene: TRBV18
abundance: .
d_gene: .
j_gene: TRBJ2-3
CDR3aa: CASSPGYSRGPGGDTQYF
CDR3nt: TGTGCCAGCTCACCGGGGTATTCGCGGGGCCCAGGAGGCGATACGCAGTATTTT

v_gene: TRBV6-5
abundance: .
d_gene: .
j_gene: TRBJ1-2
CDR3aa: CASSYSKTGMYGYTF
CDR3nt: TGTGCCAGCAGTTACTCGAAAACAGGAATGTATGGCTACACCTTC

v_gene: TRBV15
abundance: .
d_gene: TRBD1
j_gene: TRBJ1-2
CDR3aa: CATSSTGAYGYTF
CDR3nt: TGTGCCACCAGCTCAACAGGGGCCTATGGCTACACCTTC